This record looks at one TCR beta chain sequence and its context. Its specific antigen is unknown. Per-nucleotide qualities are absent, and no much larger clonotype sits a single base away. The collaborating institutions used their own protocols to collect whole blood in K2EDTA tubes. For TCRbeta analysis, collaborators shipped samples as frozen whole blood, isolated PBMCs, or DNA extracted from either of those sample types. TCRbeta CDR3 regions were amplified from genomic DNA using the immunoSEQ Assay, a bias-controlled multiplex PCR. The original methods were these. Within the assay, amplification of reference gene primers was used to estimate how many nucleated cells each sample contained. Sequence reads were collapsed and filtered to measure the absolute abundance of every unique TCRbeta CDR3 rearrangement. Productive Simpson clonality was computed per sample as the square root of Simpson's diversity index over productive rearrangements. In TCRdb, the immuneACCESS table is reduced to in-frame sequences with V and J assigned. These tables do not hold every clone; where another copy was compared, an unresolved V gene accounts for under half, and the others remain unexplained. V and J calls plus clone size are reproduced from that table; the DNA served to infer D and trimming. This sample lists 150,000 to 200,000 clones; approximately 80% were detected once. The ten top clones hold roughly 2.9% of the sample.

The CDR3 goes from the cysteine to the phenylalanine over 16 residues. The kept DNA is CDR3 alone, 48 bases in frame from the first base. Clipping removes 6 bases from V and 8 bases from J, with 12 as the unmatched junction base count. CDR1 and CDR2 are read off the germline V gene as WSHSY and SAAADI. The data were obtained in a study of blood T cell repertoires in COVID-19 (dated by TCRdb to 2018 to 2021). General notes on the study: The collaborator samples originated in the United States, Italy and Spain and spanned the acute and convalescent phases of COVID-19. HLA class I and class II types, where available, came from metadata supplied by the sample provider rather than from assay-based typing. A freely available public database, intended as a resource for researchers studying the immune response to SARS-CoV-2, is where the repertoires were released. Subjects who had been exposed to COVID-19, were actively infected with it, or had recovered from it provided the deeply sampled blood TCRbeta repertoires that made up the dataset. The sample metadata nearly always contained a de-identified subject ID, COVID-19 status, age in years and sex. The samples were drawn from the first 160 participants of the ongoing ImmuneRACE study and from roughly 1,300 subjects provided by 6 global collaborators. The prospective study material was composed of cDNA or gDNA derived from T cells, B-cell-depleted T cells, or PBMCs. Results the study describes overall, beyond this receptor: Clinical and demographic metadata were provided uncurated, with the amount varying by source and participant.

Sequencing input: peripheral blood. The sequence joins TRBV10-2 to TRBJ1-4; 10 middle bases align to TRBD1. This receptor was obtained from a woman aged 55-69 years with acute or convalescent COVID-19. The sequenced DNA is TGCGCCAGCAGAGATTGGGACAGGGGAGTTGGCGAAAAACTGTTTTTT. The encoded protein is CASRDWDRGVGEKLFF.